The source of this TCR beta chain is a study of beta chain features in type 1 diabetes. The CDR3 spans 14 residues. Germline V gene sequence: CDR1 GTSNPN, CDR2 SVGIG (reference sequence). V shed 4 bases, J shed 1 base, and the junction held 4 bases outside the gene matches. Since all of the isolated RNA was reverse transcribed, expressed TCRB transcripts were what got sequenced. Data came from immunoSEQ multiplex PCR; TCRdb stores just in-frame clones and leaves some out. This repertoire shows about 150,000 clones, roughly 53% found once; its top ten account for around 0.42%. The sequence derives from a young man in good health. The sequencing sample was made of Tregs from blood. The V gene is TRBV30, the J gene TRBJ1-5, with 7 nucleotides matching TRBD1. Written as DNA, the CDR3 is TGTGCCTGGAACACGGGACAGAGCAATCAGCCCCAGCATTTT. Its protein product is CAWNTGQSNQPQHF.